A selection of T cell receptor beta chains follows, all from one sample in a study of cytomegalovirus exposure and HLA in healthy donors. Produced via immunoSEQ multiplex PCR; TCRdb's table is partial and in-frame only. The table lists about 160,000 clones, roughly 77% of them singletons. Sequencing was carried out using PBMCs. The receptors were sampled from a human donor in good health. Both conserved end residues are part of each CDR3. Each record gives: J gene, D gene, clone size, V gene, CDR3 protein, CDR3 DNA. The D gene is left open where the match is weak. Rows give clone size only sometimes, using once, few, many, or a class for an expanded clone.

TRBJ1-5,TRBD1,-,TRBV12-5,CASGLVGVLGQGYIQPQHF,TGTGCTAGTGGTTTGGTGGGCGTCCTGGGACAGGGGTATATTCAGCCCCAGCATTTT
TRBJ1-2,TRBD1,once,TRBV28,CASISGTGVGGYTF,TGTGCCAGCATCTCCGGGACAGGGGTTGGTGGCTACACCTTC
TRBJ1-4,TRBD1,few,TRBV6-1,CASSEWGTGWPNEKLFF,TGTGCCAGCAGTGAATGGGGGACAGGGTGGCCGAATGAAAAACTGTTTTTT
TRBJ2-2,TRBD1,-,TRBV29-1,CSCRGQAGTGELFF,TGCAGCTGCCGCGGACAGGCGGGCACCGGGGAGCTGTTTTTT
TRBJ2-3,TRBD2,few,TRBV6-6,CASSAGLAGHTDTQYF,TGTGCCAGCAGCGCGGGACTAGCGGGACACACAGATACGCAGTATTTT
TRBJ1-5,TRBD1,-,TRBV7-6,CASSPGQGDQPQHF,TGTGCCAGCAGCCCAGGACAGGGGGATCAGCCCCAGCATTTT
TRBJ1-1,-,-,TRBV29-1,CSVRPLREGEAFF,TGCAGCGTACGACCCCTCCGTGAGGGTGAAGCTTTCTTT
TRBJ2-5,-,-,TRBV25-1,CASSAHKPGETQYF,TGTGCCAGCAGTGCCCATAAGCCAGGAGAGACCCAGTACTTC
TRBJ2-5,TRBD2,few,TRBV6-6,CASSTSSGSWETQYF,TGTGCCAGCAGTACCTCTAGCGGAAGTTGGGAGACCCAGTACTTC
TRBJ1-1,-,-,TRBV7-2,CASSRHGIFPWEAFF,TGTGCCAGCAGCCGACACGGAATCTTTCCCTGGGAAGCTTTCTTT
TRBJ2-5,-,-,TRBV7-2,CASSFGLTQETQYF,TGTGCCAGCAGCTTTGGGCTAACGCAAGAGACCCAGTACTTC
TRBJ2-5,TRBD2,-,TRBV7-7,CASSRGLDSGVQYF,TGTGCCAGCAGCCGAGGACTCGACAGCGGGGTCCAGTACTTC
TRBJ1-4,-,-,TRBV18,CASSQTGDREKLFF,TGTGCCAGCTCCCAGACAGGAGATCGGGAAAAACTGTTTTTT
TRBJ2-5,TRBD2,-,TRBV7-9,CASRKRGGKETQYF,TGTGCCAGCAGAAAGCGGGGGGGCAAGGAGACCCAGTACTTC
TRBJ1-6,-,once,TRBV6-5,CASSYIQGSSPLHF,TGTGCCAGCAGTTACATTCAGGGGAGCTCACCCCTCCACTTT
TRBJ2-3,TRBD2,-,TRBV5-4,CASSLEAGGSSPDTQYF,TGTGCCAGCAGCTTGGAAGCGGGGGGCTCGAGCCCAGATACGCAGTATTTT
TRBJ1-2,TRBD1,-,TRBV19,CASSIERTGPSNYGYTF,TGTGCCAGTAGTATAGAGAGGACAGGTCCTTCTAACTATGGCTACACCTTC
TRBJ2-7,-,-,TRBV7-2,CASSLSGGGGYEQYF,TGTGCCAGCAGCTTATCGGGGGGCGGGGGATACGAGCAGTACTTC
TRBJ2-5,TRBD2,-,TRBV29-1,CSVSTSGSQETQYF,TGCAGCGTTTCGACTAGCGGGAGTCAAGAGACCCAGTACTTC
TRBJ2-1,TRBD2,-,TRBV29-1,CSGTGRDEQFF,TGCAGTGGGACGGGGAGGGATGAGCAGTTCTTC
TRBJ1-1,TRBD1,-,TRBV7-9,CASSLEGAVNTEAFF,TGTGCCAGCAGCTTAGAGGGGGCCGTGAACACTGAAGCTTTCTTT
TRBJ1-5,TRBD1,-,TRBV27,CASSPRTGLNGNNQPQHF,TGTGCCAGCAGTCCACGGACAGGGCTGAATGGAAACAATCAGCCCCAGCATTTT